This entry concerns a single T cell receptor (beta chain). Its antigen is undetermined. TCRdb recomputed calls from the reads with MiXCR, one row per CDR3 protein. The top ten clones hold less than 50% of a sample with a few hundred thousand distinct CDR3 sequences, around 15% of them seen once. There are 14 residues in the CDR3. Per germline, CDR1 DFQATT and CDR2 SNEGSKA (reference sequence). V lost 0 bases to trimming and J lost 7 bases, with 16 bases between them. The sample originates from a study of T cell repertoires in cytomegalovirus infection. Broader study findings: Using cumulative public TCR beta family frequency, the authors identified those who carried CMV together with the relevant HLA.

The chain recombines TRBV20-1 with TRBJ2-7, with a possible D match to TRBD2 (6 bases). The sample consisted of CD8+ T cells from PBMCs. This clonotype originated in a human donor in good health (CMV status not recorded). Some clones in this sample may be carry-over from other donors' samples. The CDR3: CSARDLRRGWEQYF. The CDR3 bases are TGCAGTGCTAGAGATCTAAGGAGGGGCTGGGAGCAGTACTTC.